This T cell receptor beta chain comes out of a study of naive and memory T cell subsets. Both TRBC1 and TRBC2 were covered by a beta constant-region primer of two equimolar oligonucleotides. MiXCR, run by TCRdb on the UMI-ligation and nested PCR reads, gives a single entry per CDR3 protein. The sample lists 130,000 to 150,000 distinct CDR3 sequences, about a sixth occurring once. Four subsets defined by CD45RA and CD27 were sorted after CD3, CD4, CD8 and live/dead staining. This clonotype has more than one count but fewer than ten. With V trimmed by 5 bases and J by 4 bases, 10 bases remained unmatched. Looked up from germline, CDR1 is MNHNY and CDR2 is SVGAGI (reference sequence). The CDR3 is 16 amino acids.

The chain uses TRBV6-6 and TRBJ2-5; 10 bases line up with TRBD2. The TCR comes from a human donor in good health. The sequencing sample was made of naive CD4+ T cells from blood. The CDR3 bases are TGTGCCAGCAGTATTTCTAGCGGGAGTTCGCGAGAGACCCAGTACTTC. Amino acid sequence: CASSISSGSSRETQYF.